Listed here are 20 T cell receptor beta chains from one sample, sequenced in a study of blood T cells in healthy people across ages. The use of a sample-barcoded 5' primer and a J-beta primer mix characterized a second PCR of roughly 6 to 11 cycles. TCRdb reanalysed the 5' RACE reads using MiXCR and keeps one entry per CDR3 protein. The table has about 1,800,000 distinct CDR3 sequences, about 28% seen once. The specimen was blood. These receptors came from a woman aged 25 to 45 in good health.

This clonotype was counted only a few times. The chain carries TRBV18 and TRBJ1-1, with D tentatively TRBD1 (5 bases). Trimming took 1 base from V and 4 from J, leaving 16 bases between them. CDR1 and CDR2 from the germline V gene are KGHSH and LQKENI. The CDR3 has 16 amino acids. CDR3 in amino acids: CASSPQAGSQGTEAFF. The DNA of the CDR3 is TGTGCCAGCTCACCACAAGCGGGAAGTCAGGGCACTGAAGCTTTCTTT.

Only a few counts were recorded for this clonotype. This chain uses TRBV7-2 with TRBJ2-2; 7 bases map to TRBD1. V was clipped by 4 bases and J by 3 bases; unmatched bases: 8. This CDR3 spans 16 amino acids. The germline V gene encodes CDR1 SGHTA and CDR2 FQGNSA. The CDR3 DNA reads TGTGCCAGCAGCTACACAGGGGCCGCCTACACCGGGGAGCTGTTTTTT. It encodes CASSYTGAAYTGELFF.

The chain's CDR3 is CASSLVGTGPYEQYF. As DNA, the CDR3 is TGTGCCAGCAGCCTAGTTGGGACGGGACCCTACGAGCAGTACTTC. The chain carries TRBV5-5 and TRBJ2-7; either TRBD1 or TRBD2 may supply D (5 bases each). Trimming took 4 bases from V and 2 from J, leaving 16 bases between them. The V gene's germline CDR1 is SGHKS and CDR2 YYEKEE (reference sequence). The CDR3 spans 15 residues.

This chain links TRBV5-4 with TRBJ2-1; 10 bases agree with TRBD1. V lost 3 bases, J lost 2 bases, and 5 bases stayed unmatched. CDR1 SGHNT and CDR2 YYREEE come from the germline V gene (reference sequence). CDR3 length: 16 amino acids. The CDR3 region is CASSSWTGGPYNEQFF. Here the CDR3 DNA reads TGTGCCAGCAGCTCCTGGACAGGGGGGCCCTACAATGAGCAGTTCTTC.

This chain links TRBV7-9 with TRBJ2-1; no reliable D call. This CDR3 comprises 16 residues. Germline V gene sequence: CDR1 SEHNR, CDR2 FQNEAQ (reference sequence). V lost 2 bases to trimming and J lost 5 bases, with 16 bases between them. CDR3 sequence: CASSLSLEPKNNEQFF. The CDR3 bases are TGTGCCAGCAGCTTATCTCTAGAACCTAAGAACAATGAGCAGTTCTTC. The variable domain in full, with the rest retrieved from reference TRBV7-9 and TRBJ2-1, is DTGVSQNPRHKITKRGQNVTFRCDPISEHNRLYWYRQTLGQGPEFLTYFQNEAQLEKSRLLSDRFSAERPKGSFSTLEIQRTEQGDSAMYLCASSLSLEPKNNEQFFGPGTRLTVL.

V gene TRBV28 combines with J gene TRBJ1-2; D perhaps matches TRBD1 (5 bases). Per germline, CDR1 MDHEN and CDR2 SYDVKM. The germline V and J ends were trimmed by 10 bases and 2 bases, with 8 bases remaining between them. The CDR3 length is 11 residues. In DNA form, the CDR3 reads TGTGCCACGACAGAGAACTATGGCTACACCTTC. Translating gives CATTENYGYTF.

This clonotype has only a few counts. CDR3 DNA sequence: TGTGCCAGCAGCTCCAATACAGGGGAGGGGAGGGGCTACACCTTC. Translated, it gives CASSSNTGEGRGYTF. This chain joins TRBV28 and TRBJ1-2; 7 bases agree with TRBD1. V trimming: 6 bases; J trimming: 8 bases; junction bases outside the gene matches: 15. CDR3 length: 15 residues. Per the germline V gene, CDR1 is MDHEN and CDR2 is SYDVKM.

The chain combines TRBV7-2 with TRBJ2-3, with D maybe TRBD1 (5 bases). Between the trimmed V and J ends, which lost 5 bases and 4 bases, there was a span of 16 bases. CDR3 length: 15 amino acids. CDR1 is SGHTA and CDR2 is FQGNSA in the germline V gene. The DNA for the CDR3 is TGTGCCAGCAGCCCAGGGAACCCTGGAGCAGATACGCAGTATTTT. Translating it yields CASSPGNPGADTQYF.

The chain joins TRBV4-1 to TRBJ1-1; TRBD1 matches at 8 bases. The V segment lost 4 bases and the J segment 0 bases; nucleotides outside the gene matches: 7. Per germline, CDR1 MGHRA and CDR2 YSYEKL. The CDR3 runs 16 residues. CDR3 DNA: TGCGCCAGCAGCCCCTTACAGACAGGGGTGAACACTGAAGCTTTCTTT. Translated, it gives CASSPLQTGVNTEAFF.

For this clonotype: At one end the junction does not follow the germline gene, possibly because of a read error. This sequence joins TRBV20-1 and TRBJ2-5; D is possibly TRBD2 (5 bases). CDR3 length: 14 amino acids. Per the germline V gene, CDR1 is DFQATT and CDR2 is SNEGSKA (reference sequence). The CDR3 DNA sequence: TGCAGTACTAGAATTGGCGTTCCCCGGGAGACCCAGTACTTC. Protein sequence: CSTRIGVPRETQYF.

This clonotype has a count of ten or more. The chain uses TRBV20-1 and TRBJ2-7; D perhaps matches TRBD1 (6 bases). V was cut by 5 bases and J by 2 bases, with 13 bases left in between. Germline V gives CDR1 DFQATT, CDR2 SNEGSKA (reference sequence). The CDR3 covers 13 residues. The CDR3 region is CSAGYTGTYEQYF. CDR3 nucleotide sequence: TGCAGTGCTGGTTATACAGGGACCTACGAGCAGTACTTC.

This clonotype appeared many times. This sequence joins TRBV12-3 or TRBV12-4 and TRBJ2-1, with D unresolved. CDR3 length: 13 amino acids. With 4 bases removed from V and 3 bases from J, the gap between germline ends came to 7 bases. CDR3: CASSWDYYNEQFF. CDR3 DNA: TGTGCCAGCAGTTGGGATTACTACAATGAGCAGTTCTTC.

This clonotype has more than one count but fewer than ten. The chain combines TRBV11-2 with TRBJ2-3; D is perhaps TRBD1 (6 bases). The CDR3 is 15 residues long. Germline CDR1 is SGHAT and CDR2 is FQNNGV. V was clipped by 5 bases and J by 5 bases, with 17 bases between them. The CDR3 loop reads CASSVRGTEQDTQYF. DNA for the CDR3: TGTGCCAGCAGCGTAAGGGGGACCGAGCAAGATACGCAGTATTTT.

This clonotype was counted between two and nine times. CDR3 region: CSAPVGGGPQETQYF. The CDR3, as DNA: TGCAGTGCTCCGGTGGGCGGGGGGCCGCAAGAGACCCAGTACTTC. The chain carries TRBV20-1 and TRBJ2-5; 8 nucleotides match TRBD2. This CDR3 has 15 residues. V was clipped by 5 bases and J by 2 bases; unmatched bases: 10. In germline, CDR1 is DFQATT, CDR2 SNEGSKA (reference sequence).

This clonotype was detected ten times or more. This chain links TRBV14 with TRBJ2-5, with unresolved D. Per germline, CDR1 SGHDN and CDR2 FVKESK. The CDR3 length is 14 residues. Between the trimmed V and J ends, which lost 0 bases and 2 bases, there was a span of 7 bases. The CDR3 DNA reads TGTGCCAGCAGCCAAGACGTGGATCAAGAGACCCAGTACTTC. Protein product: CASSQDVDQETQYF.

Only a few counts were recorded for this clonotype. The chain uses TRBV20-1 and TRBJ1-1, with TRBD1 matching 10 bases. The ends lost 2 bases at V and 1 base at J; junction bases unmatched: 7. The CDR3 length is 16 residues. Germline V gene lookup returns CDR1 DFQATT and CDR2 SNEGSKA (reference sequence). The CDR3 DNA sequence: TGCAGTGCTAGACGACAGGGGGCATATCCGAACACTGAAGCTTTCTTT. Its translation: CSARRQGAYPNTEAFF.

This sequence joins TRBV11-1 and TRBJ2-1; 7 bases align to TRBD1. V was clipped by 3 bases and J by 2 bases; unmatched bases: 4. CDR1 and CDR2 from the germline V gene are SGHAT and FQDESV (reference sequence). This CDR3 contains 15 residues. CDR3 sequence: CASSFSGTAYNEQFF. The DNA of the CDR3 is TGTGCCAGCAGCTTCTCCGGGACAGCCTACAATGAGCAGTTCTTC.

J is TRBJ2-1 and V is TRBV12-3 or TRBV12-4, with unresolved D. The V and J ends lost 4 bases and 0 bases respectively, with 13 bases between them. The CDR3 runs 16 residues. In DNA form, the CDR3 reads TGTGCCAGCAGTTCCCAGACCCCCAGCTCCTACAATGAGCAGTTCTTC. It translates to CASSSQTPSSYNEQFF.

This chain uses TRBV7-6 with TRBJ2-5; D may be TRBD1 (6 bases). The CDR3 spans 15 residues. CDR1 is SGHVS and CDR2 is FNYEAQ in the germline V gene. Trimming cost V 5 bases and J 1 base, with 14 bases left between them. The CDR3 DNA reads TGTGCCAGCAGCCAAGCTCGGACAGCCCAAGAGACCCAGTACTTC. Its protein is CASSQARTAQETQYF.

A note on this clonotype: With a much larger clone just one base away, this may be a read error. This chain joins TRBV29-1 and TRBJ2-3; tentative D call: TRBD1 (5 bases). The CDR3 spans 12 residues. Germline CDR1 reads SQVTM; CDR2 reads ANQGSEA. The CDR3 region is CSVEYDTGTQYF. CDR3 bases: TGCAGCGTTGAGTACGACACAGGTACGCAGTATTTT.